Shown below are 15 T cell receptor beta chains from a single sample sequenced in a study of TIL therapy for anti-PD-1-resistant metastatic lung cancer. Sample time point: pre-treatment sample, taken before nivolumab and TIL therapy. This was the immunoSEQ v3 assay. The assay was immunoSEQ multiplex PCR, and TCRdb's table has in-frame clones only and misses some. The repertoire holds tens of thousands of clones, with more than 60% as singletons. This sample comprised blood, obtained at baseline. Source of these receptors: a person between 25 and 80 years old with non-small cell lung cancer.

The CDR3 spells CASSLPGEAGIEKLFF. CDR3 coding DNA: TGTGCCAGCAGCCTTCCCGGAGAGGCGGGGATCGAAAAACTGTTTTTT. V is TRBV28 and J is TRBJ1-4; D call uncertain. The CDR3 is 16 amino acids. V lost 6 bases to trimming and J lost 8 bases, with 22 bases between them. Germline V gene lookup returns CDR1 MDHEN and CDR2 SYDVKM.

V is TRBV7-9 and J is TRBJ2-7; a weak D match, TRBD1 (5 bases). Germline CDR1 SEHNR, CDR2 FQNEAQ (reference sequence). Trimming cost V 5 bases and J 6 bases, with 17 bases left between them. CDR3 size: 14 residues. This chain's CDR3 is CASSLPLRVGEQYF. Here the CDR3 DNA reads TGTGCCAGCAGCCTTCCACTCAGGGTTGGCGAGCAGTACTTC.

The chain is built from TRBV18 and TRBJ1-1, with no clear D. Between the trimmed V and J ends, which lost 5 bases and 0 bases, there was a span of 7 bases. This CDR3 spans 13 amino acids. CDR1 KGHSH and CDR2 LQKENI come from the germline V gene. The CDR3 nucleotides read TGTGCCAGCTCAAAGTCACTGAACACTGAAGCTTTCTTT. This sequence encodes CASSKSLNTEAFF.

CDR3 nucleotide sequence: TGTGCCAGCAGCCAGGGGGACGGTGAGCAGTTCTTC. Translation gives CASSQGDGEQFF. The V and J genes are TRBV16 and TRBJ2-1, with D perhaps assigned TRBD1 or TRBD2 (5 bases each). The germline V and J ends were trimmed by 3 bases and 9 bases, with 9 bases remaining between them. The CDR3 spans 12 residues. The germline gives CDR1 KGHSY, CDR2 FQNENV.

The genes are TRBV7-3 and TRBJ2-5; TRBD2 might be the D (6 bases). V lost 5 bases and J 2 bases, leaving 15 bases between the germline ends. The CDR3 is 15 amino acids. CDR1 and CDR2 from the germline V gene are SGHTA and FQGTGA. CDR3 sequence (DNA): TGTGCCAGCAGCCTAGGGGACGGGGGACAAGAGACCCAGTACTTC. Translating gives CASSLGDGGQETQYF.

In the case of this clone: This is likely a read error, given that the CDR3 carries no conserved phenylalanine or tryptophan at its end. It is unclear where the CDR3 begins or ends on the DNA, so no DNA is shown, and the CDR3 is as TCRdb lists it. The V and J genes are TRBV5-4 and TRBJ1-2. Including both end residues, the CDR3 is 12 amino acids long. Germline assignment: CDR1 SGHNT and CDR2 YYREEE (reference sequence). The CDR3 here is CASSSVGRGPSL.

This clone was recorded once. V and J are TRBV6-5 and TRBJ2-1, with D perhaps TRBD1 (6 bases). This CDR3 has 14 amino acids. The V end was cut by 0 bases, the J end by 14 bases, with 17 bases between. Per the germline V gene, CDR1 is MNHEY and CDR2 is SVGAGI. CDR3: CASSYSSGPHREFF. CDR3 sequence (DNA): TGTGCCAGCAGTTACTCGAGTGGCCCCCACAGGGAGTTCTTC.

This clone showed up just once. This chain links TRBV5-6 with TRBJ2-7; 13 bases agree with TRBD2. This CDR3 is 15 amino acids long. The V gene's germline CDR1 is SGHDT and CDR2 YYEEEE. The V and J ends lost 2 bases and 4 bases, in that order; junction bases with no gene match: 3. CDR3: CASSFGLAGDYEQYF. As DNA, the CDR3 is TGTGCCAGCAGCTTTGGACTAGCGGGGGATTACGAGCAGTACTTC.

The chain employs TRBV6-5 and TRBJ2-7; 8 positions agree with TRBD1. V shed 2 bases, J shed 5 bases, and the junction held 5 bases outside the gene matches. Germline V gene data show CDR1 as MNHEY and CDR2 as SVGAGI. This CDR3 is built from 14 residues. CDR3 nucleotide sequence: TGTGCCAGCAGTTACGCCCAGGGGGCTAACGAGCAGTACTTC. This encodes CASSYAQGANEQYF.

The chain is built from TRBV27 and TRBJ2-7; 7 bases are shared with TRBD1. The germline V gene has CDR1 MNHEY and CDR2 SMNVEV (reference sequence). Trimming took 5 bases from V and 4 from J; bases not matched to a gene: 8. The CDR3 loop spans 14 amino acids. The chain's CDR3 is CASSRSGTAYEQYF. CDR3 DNA sequence: TGTGCCAGCAGTAGGTCCGGGACAGCTTACGAGCAGTACTTC.

The count of this clone is one. The chain uses TRBV25-1 and TRBJ2-7; a possible D gene is TRBD2 (5 bases). The V gene's germline CDR1 is MGHDK and CDR2 SYGVNS. The CDR3 totals 16 residues. The V gene lost 3 bases and the J gene lost 6 bases, with 21 bases spanning the gap. CDR3 protein: CASSEDLEGNLPEQYF. The CDR3 nucleotides read TGTGCCAGCAGTGAGGATTTAGAGGGTAATCTTCCCGAGCAGTACTTC.

J is TRBJ2-5 and V is TRBV4-3, with TRBD2 matching over 10 bases. The V gene's germline CDR1 is LGHNA and CDR2 YSLEER. This CDR3 is built from 17 residues. V lost 2 bases and J lost 5; bases outside the gene matches: 11. CDR3 sequence reads: CASSQLGPVGLAETQYF. The CDR3 region has the DNA TGCGCCAGCAGCCAATTAGGTCCGGTGGGACTAGCGGAGACCCAGTACTTC.

This chain joins TRBV11-2 and TRBJ2-5; D remains unclear. The CDR3 runs 12 residues. Germline values: CDR1 SGHAT, CDR2 FQNNGV. V was pared by 5 bases and J by 5 bases, with 9 bases between. CDR3 protein: CASSHSQETQYF. Written as DNA, the CDR3 is TGTGCCAGCAGCCATTCCCAGGAGACCCAGTACTTC.

The V and J genes are TRBV6-6 and TRBJ2-5; the D gene could be TRBD1 or TRBD2 (5 bases each). Germline lookup yields CDR1 MNHNY and CDR2 SVGAGI (reference sequence). V lost 8 bases to trimming and J lost 4 bases, with 14 bases between them. The CDR3 totals 13 residues. CDR3 sequence: CASGRGLGETQYF. CDR3 DNA sequence: TGTGCCAGCGGTCGGGGCCTCGGAGAGACCCAGTACTTC.

The chain combines TRBV27 with TRBJ2-2; D unclear. Germline values: CDR1 MNHEY, CDR2 SMNVEV (reference sequence). This CDR3 has 13 amino acids. Trimming removed 3 bases from V and 4 bases from J, with 6 bases in between. CDR3 in amino acids: CASSFRVTGELFF. In DNA, the CDR3 is TGTGCCAGCAGTTTTAGGGTCACCGGGGAGCTGTTTTTT.